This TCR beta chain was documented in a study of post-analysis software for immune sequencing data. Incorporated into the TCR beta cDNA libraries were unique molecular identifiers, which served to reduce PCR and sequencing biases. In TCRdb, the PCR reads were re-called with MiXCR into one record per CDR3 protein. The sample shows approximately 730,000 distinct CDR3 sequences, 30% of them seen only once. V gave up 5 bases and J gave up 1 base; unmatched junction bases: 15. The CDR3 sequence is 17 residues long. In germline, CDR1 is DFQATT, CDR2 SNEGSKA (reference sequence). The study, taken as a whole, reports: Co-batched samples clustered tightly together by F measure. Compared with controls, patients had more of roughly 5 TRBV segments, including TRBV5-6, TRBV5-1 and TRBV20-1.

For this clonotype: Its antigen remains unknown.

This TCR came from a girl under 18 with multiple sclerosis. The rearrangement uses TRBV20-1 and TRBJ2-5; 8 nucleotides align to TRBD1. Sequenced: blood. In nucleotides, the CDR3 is TGCAGTGCTTACAGGGGGTCCCCGAGTCCATCCCAAGAGACCCAGTACTTC. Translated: CSAYRGSPSPSQETQYF.